One T cell receptor (beta chain) is described in this entry. The target antigen is unknown. The donor cohort consisted entirely of Caucasian adults residing in Nashville, Tennessee. These data are taken from a study of shared clonotypes between healthy human individuals. Overall study: The cohort had two women and three men, ages 18 to 49. Study-wide points: Read depth was anticipated to influence clonotype sharing among donors.

The authors sequenced unsorted PBMC DNA on ten immunoSEQ deep assay plates. Assay used: immunoSEQ multiplex PCR; TCRdb lists only in-frame clones, some missing. The table records about 490,000 clones, around 79% of them present only once. Trimming stripped 5 bases from V and 0 bases from J, with 11 bases between. This CDR3 has 14 amino acids. Germline V lookup: CDR1 SGHVS, CDR2 FQNEAQ. The receptor comes from a woman aged 40-49 years in good health. Some clones in this sample may be carry-over from other donors' samples. The chain has TRBV7-8 and TRBJ2-7; D gene uncertain. The sequencing input was PBMCs. The CDR3 DNA reads TGTGCCAGCAGCCCCGCGGAGTTCTCCTACGAGCAGTACTTC. It translates to CASSPAEFSYEQYF.